What follows is one T cell receptor beta chain and its context. Its target is unknown. Using immunoSEQ multiplex PCR, the repertoire was profiled, and TCRdb retains in-frame clones only, with some absent. In the table there are about 24,000 clones, 70% to 85% of which are singletons. V dropped 0 bases and J dropped 2 bases, with 12 bases sitting between them. The CDR3 spans 16 residues. Germline CDR1 SGHKS, CDR2 YYEKEE (reference sequence). The data belong to a study of a mutant IDH1 vaccine in newly diagnosed glioma. Study-wide findings and caveats: Vaccine-induced immune responses were detected in roughly 92% of patients.

Time point reported: week 11, during vaccination. Vaccination used 300 ug of mutant IDH1 20-mer peptide per dose, with topical imiquimod. Specimen: PBMCs, collected from a glioma patient whose treatment included an IDH1 peptide vaccine. The gene calls are TRBV5-5 and TRBJ1-5; possibly TRBD1 for D (5 bases). The clonotype originates from a man in his forties with glioma. CDR3 in amino acids: CASSLERGGGNQPQHF. Written as DNA, the CDR3 is TGTGCCAGCAGCTTGGAAAGAGGAGGGGGCAATCAGCCCCAGCATTTT. The whole variable domain, remainder taken from reference TRBV5-5 and TRBJ1-5, is DAGVTQSPTHLIKTRGQQVTLRCSPISGHKSVSWYQQVLGQGPQFIFQYYEKEERGRGNFPDRFSARQFPNYSSELNVNALLLGDSALYLCASSLERGGGNQPQHFGDGTRLSIL.